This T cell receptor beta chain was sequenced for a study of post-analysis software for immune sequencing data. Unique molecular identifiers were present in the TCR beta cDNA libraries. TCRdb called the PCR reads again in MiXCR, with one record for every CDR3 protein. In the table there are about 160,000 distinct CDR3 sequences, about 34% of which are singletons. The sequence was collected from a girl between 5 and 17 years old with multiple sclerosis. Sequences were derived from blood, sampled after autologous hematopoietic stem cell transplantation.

CDR3 in amino acids: CSARGPNEQFF. The CDR3 bases are TGCAGTGCTAGAGGCCCCAATGAGCAGTTCTTC. The J gene is TRBJ2-1, the V gene TRBV20-1; D is unresolved. V shed 1 base and J shed 6 bases, with 4 bases lying between them. CDR1 and CDR2 from the germline V gene are DFQATT and SNEGSKA (reference sequence). The CDR3 is made up of 11 amino acids.